A selection of T cell receptor beta chains follows, all from one sample in a study of blood T cell repertoires in COVID-19. Sequencing used immunoSEQ multiplex PCR; TCRdb keeps in-frame clones, though not all of them. Counted here are 150,000 to 200,000 clones, roughly 91% occurring once; the ten biggest clones make up roughly 6%. The sample consisted of peripheral blood. The origin of the receptors is a man aged 35-49 years with active or convalescent COVID-19. Both conserved end residues are part of each CDR3. The D gene is left open where the match is weak. Size values are once, few and many counts, or a class for expanded clones, and some rows have none.

.	TRBV12-3/TRBV12-4	.	TRBJ1-2	TGTGCCAGCAGTTTACAGGGAAATGGAGGCTACACCTTC	CASSLQGNGGYTF
few	TRBV4-2	.	TRBJ1-1	TGTGCCAGCAGCCAAGATTCAGGGACTGAAGCTTTCTTT	CASSQDSGTEAFF
.	TRBV19	.	TRBJ1-5	TGTGCCAGTATAGATAAAACAGGGAGTCAGCCCCAGCATTTT	CASIDKTGSQPQHF
once	TRBV12-3/TRBV12-4	.	TRBJ2-2	TGTGCCAGCAGCTTCCAGGGGACCGGGGAGCTGTTTTTT	CASSFQGTGELFF
.	TRBV5-1	.	TRBJ2-5	TGCGCCAGCAGCTTGTCCGGGATTTGGGGAGAGACCCAGTACTTC	CASSLSGIWGETQYF
once	TRBV6-6	.	TRBJ2-7	TGTGCCAGCAGTTACAACAGGGACCCGCAGTACTTC	CASSYNRDPQYF
once	TRBV30	TRBD1	TRBJ1-2	TGTGCCTGGAGCCGCAGACAGGGAACAGATTCTAAGGGCTACACCTTC	CAWSRRQGTDSKGYTF
.	TRBV19	TRBD2	TRBJ2-7	TGTGCCAGTAGACTAGCGGGATCCTACGAGCAGTACTTC	CASRLAGSYEQYF
.	TRBV5-1	.	TRBJ2-3	TGCGCCAGCAGAAGCGGGTTTAGCACAGATACGCAGTATTTT	CASRSGFSTDTQYF
.	TRBV5-1	TRBD1	TRBJ2-3	TGCGCCAGCAGCCCCGGGACAGGGAGTGATACGCAGTATTTT	CASSPGTGSDTQYF
.	TRBV7-2	.	TRBJ2-3	TGTGCCAGCAGCTTAGGATGGGAGAGGGAGACAGATACGCAGTATTTT	CASSLGWERETDTQYF
.	TRBV6-1	.	TRBJ2-7	TGTGCCAGCAGTGAACTGGCTACAGGCCCACTCGAGCAGTACTTC	CASSELATGPLEQYF
.	TRBV11-3	.	TRBJ1-1	TGTGCCAGCAGCTTACCCGGGACCGGGGGCACTGAAGCTTTCTTT	CASSLPGTGGTEAFF
.	TRBV18	.	TRBJ1-4	TGTGCCAGCTCACGCCGACAGGATCCTACGACAACTAATGAAAAACTGTTTTTT	CASSRRQDPTTTNEKLFF
.	TRBV2	.	TRBJ1-5	TGTGCCAGCAGTGCGGGACACGCTAATCAGCCCCAGCATTTT	CASSAGHANQPQHF
.	TRBV7-6	TRBD1	TRBJ2-1	TGTGCCAGCAGCCCAACTACAGGGGGCGTTTCCTACAATGAGCAGTTCTTC	CASSPTTGGVSYNEQFF
.	TRBV6-1	.	TRBJ1-5	TGTGCCAGCAGTGAAGGGGGCGCGGGCAATCAGCCCCAGCATTTT	CASSEGGAGNQPQHF
.	TRBV10-3	.	TRBJ1-1	TGTGCCATCAGCAAGGGGGGGGACACTGAAGCTTTCTTT	CAISKGGDTEAFF
.	TRBV24-1	TRBD2	TRBJ2-3	TGTGCCACCAGTGACCCCTCCCCGGGACTAGTCACAGATACGCAGTATTTT	CATSDPSPGLVTDTQYF
.	TRBV7-2	.	TRBJ1-5	TGTGCCAGCAGCTTCAACAGTTATCAGCCCCAGCATTTT	CASSFNSYQPQHF
.	TRBV28	.	TRBJ1-5	TGTGCCAGCACCTCATCGGGGGGAGGAAATCAGCCCCAGCATTTT	CASTSSGGGNQPQHF
.	TRBV19	TRBD2	TRBJ2-1	TGTGCCAGTAGTAACGGGGGACTAGGAACTAATGAGCAGTTCTTC	CASSNGGLGTNEQFF
.	TRBV3-1/TRBV3-2	.	TRBJ1-2	TGTGCCAGCAGCCCCCGGGGGGGGATGCCCTATGGCTACACCTTC	CASSPRGGMPYGYTF
.	TRBV19	TRBD1	TRBJ2-7	TGTGCCAGTTGCCCGGGACAGGGAGTCGAGCAGTACTTC	CASCPGQGVEQYF
.	TRBV9	.	TRBJ1-1	TGTGCCAGCAGCGCCCTGGGCATGAACACTGAAGCTTTCTTT	CASSALGMNTEAFF
.	TRBV5-5	.	TRBJ2-1	TGTGCCAGCAGCTTGGCCAAATCCAACTACAATGAGCAGTTCTTC	CASSLAKSNYNEQFF
.	TRBV6-5	TRBD1	TRBJ2-5	TGTGCCAGCACCGGAGGCAGGGGGCAAGAGACCCAGTACTTC	CASTGGRGQETQYF
.	TRBV7-2	TRBD1	TRBJ1-2	TGTGCCAGCAGCTTTGATAGGACAGGGGGCCGTAACGGCTACACCTTC	CASSFDRTGGRNGYTF
.	TRBV24-1	.	TRBJ2-7	TGTGCCACCAGTGATTCGTGGGACACGACCTACGAGCAGTACTTC	CATSDSWDTTYEQYF
once	TRBV29-1	.	TRBJ1-3	TGCAGCGTTGAAGATCAGGCAGCTGGAAACACCATATATTTT	CSVEDQAAGNTIYF
.	TRBV5-4	.	TRBJ2-2	TGTGCCAGCAGGGCCGGGACACTGTCCGGGGAGCTGTTTTTT	CASRAGTLSGELFF
.	TRBV12-5	.	TRBJ2-7	TGTGCTAGTGGGAACAACTACGAGCAGTACTTC	CASGNNYEQYF
.	TRBV19	TRBD1	TRBJ1-1	TGTGCCAGTAGGCTCCAGGGGGTCGGTGAAGCTTTCTTT	CASRLQGVGEAFF